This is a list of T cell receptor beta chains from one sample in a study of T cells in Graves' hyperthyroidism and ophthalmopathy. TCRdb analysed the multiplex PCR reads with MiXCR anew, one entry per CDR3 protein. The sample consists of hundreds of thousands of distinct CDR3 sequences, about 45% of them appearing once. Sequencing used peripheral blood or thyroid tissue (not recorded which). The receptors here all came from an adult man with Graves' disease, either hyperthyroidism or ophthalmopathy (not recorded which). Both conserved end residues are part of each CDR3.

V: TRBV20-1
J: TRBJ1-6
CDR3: CSLTRGHSPLHF

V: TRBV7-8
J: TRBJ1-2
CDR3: CASSLELGGYGYTF

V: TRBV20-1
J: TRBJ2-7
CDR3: CSARDPGEGLEQYF

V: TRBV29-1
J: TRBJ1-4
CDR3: CSVESVDEKLFF

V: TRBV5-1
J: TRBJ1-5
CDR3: CASSLGLREDGDQPQHF

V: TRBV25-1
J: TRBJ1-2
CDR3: CASSDPIQGSDGYTF

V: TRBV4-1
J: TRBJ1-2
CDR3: CASSQEGYGYTF

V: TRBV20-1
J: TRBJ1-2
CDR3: CSAADSYGYTF

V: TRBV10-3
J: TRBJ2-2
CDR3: CAIRGTGELFF

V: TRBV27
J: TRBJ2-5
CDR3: CASSFHREETQYF

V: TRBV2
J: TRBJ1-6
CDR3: CASIPQGTNSPLHF

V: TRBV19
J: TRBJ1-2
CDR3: CASHTGTGNGYTF

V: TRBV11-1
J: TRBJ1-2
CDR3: CASSSRTADYGYTF

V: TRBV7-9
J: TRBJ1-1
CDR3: CASFGQGGTEAFF

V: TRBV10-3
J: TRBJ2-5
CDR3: CAISVQGGAETQYF

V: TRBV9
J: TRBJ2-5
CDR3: CASSVEGASETQYF

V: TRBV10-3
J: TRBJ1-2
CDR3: CAISDPGTGGYGYTF

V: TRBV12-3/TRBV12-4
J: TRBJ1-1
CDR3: CASSRQSMNTEAFF

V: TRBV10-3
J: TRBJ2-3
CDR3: CAISDRRTDTQYF

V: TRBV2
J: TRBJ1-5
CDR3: CASSTRVHSNQPQHF

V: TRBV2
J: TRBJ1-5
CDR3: CASRDGQINQPQHF

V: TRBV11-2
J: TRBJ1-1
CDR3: CASLGPTNTEAFF

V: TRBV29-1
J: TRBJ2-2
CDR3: CSVVTAYTGELFF

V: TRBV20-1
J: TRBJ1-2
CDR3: CSASDGGGPNYGYTF

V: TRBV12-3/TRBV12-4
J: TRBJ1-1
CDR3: CASTRGWGNTEAFF

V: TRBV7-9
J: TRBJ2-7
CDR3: CASSAGQGRYEQYF

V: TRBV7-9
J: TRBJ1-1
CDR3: CASITPTGRAFF

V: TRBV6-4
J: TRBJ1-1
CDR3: CASSDPGFTEAFF

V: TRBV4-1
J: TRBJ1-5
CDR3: CASSQEASTNQPQHF

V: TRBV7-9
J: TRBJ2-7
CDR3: CASSLQREREQYF

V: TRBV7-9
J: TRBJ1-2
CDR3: CASRNADRGVDGYTF

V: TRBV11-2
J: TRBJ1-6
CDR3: CAWTPTRLGSPLHF

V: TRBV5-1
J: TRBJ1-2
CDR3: CASSSRFGEDYGYTF

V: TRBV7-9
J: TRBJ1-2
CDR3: CASSLVEDLRGYTF

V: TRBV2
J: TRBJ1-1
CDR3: CASSDPGTGGSNTEAFF

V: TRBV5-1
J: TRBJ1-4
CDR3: CASSTGNEKLFF

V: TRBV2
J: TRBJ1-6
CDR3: CASSAQNRVESPLHF

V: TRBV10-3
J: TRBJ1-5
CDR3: CAISESIGQPQHF

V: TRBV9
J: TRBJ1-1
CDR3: CASSATGQMNTEAFF

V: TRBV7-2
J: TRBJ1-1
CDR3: CASSLLTGGLTEAFF